The 21 T cell receptor beta chains below were found in one sample sequenced in a study of radiotherapy plus CTLA-4 blockade in lung cancer. The assay was immunoSEQ multiplex PCR, and TCRdb's table has in-frame clones only and misses some. The table lists 80,000 to 100,000 clones, 88% of them singletons. The specimen was peripheral blood, collected from a patient treated with radiotherapy plus ipilimumab. The receptors were sampled from a human donor with non-small cell lung cancer that progressed on radiotherapy plus ipilimumab.

The V call is TRBV6-6, the J call TRBJ2-5, with 7 positions matching TRBD1. The J segment lost 4 bases and the V segment lost 7 bases, leaving 6 bases of the junction unmatched. CDR3 length: 13 residues. CDR1 and CDR2 (germline): MNHNY, SVGAGI (reference sequence). The CDR3 nucleotides are TGTGCCAGCAAAGGGGGCGCAGTAGAGACCCAGTACTTC. Translating it yields CASKGGAVETQYF.

A few counts support this clone. This rearrangement joins TRBV5-5 to TRBJ2-7; a weak D match, TRBD1 (6 bases). The germline V gene has CDR1 SGHKS and CDR2 YYEKEE (reference sequence). The ends were cut back, 3 bases at V and 2 bases at J, with 9 bases in the middle. This CDR3 spans 13 amino acids. The CDR3 DNA is TGTGCCAGCAGCTCCGGACAGACCTACGAGCAGTACTTC. Its translation is CASSSGQTYEQYF.

The chain is built from TRBV5-5 and TRBJ2-2, with 7 bases fitting TRBD1. Germline-derived CDR1 and CDR2 are SGHKS and YYEKEE (reference sequence). The trim removed 0 bases at V and 1 base at J, leaving 3 bases unmatched. This CDR3 is 16 amino acids long. The CDR3, as DNA: TGTGCCAGCAGCTTGGTTCCAGGGGGGAACACCGGGGAGCTGTTTTTT. Translated: CASSLVPGGNTGELFF.

This clone came up once. The chain combines TRBV6-7 with TRBJ1-2; 8 positions match TRBD1. TRBV6-7 is noted as an ORF with a role that remains uncertain. CDR3 length: 16 amino acids. Trimming took 2 bases from V and 2 from J; bases not matched to a gene: 7. The CDR3, as DNA: TGTGCCAGCAGTTACGCACGACAGGGGAGGAACTATGGCTACACCTTC. Translation gives CASSYARQGRNYGYTF.

The chain links TRBV5-1 to TRBJ2-3; D may be TRBD2 (6 bases). The germline V gene encodes CDR1 SGHRS and CDR2 YFSETQ. V was clipped by 4 bases and J by 1 base, with 13 bases between them. The CDR3 has 15 amino acids. The CDR3 sequence: CASSAISGRTDTQYF. In DNA form, the CDR3 reads TGCGCCAGCAGCGCCATTAGCGGTCGCACAGATACGCAGTATTTT.

This clone was observed a single time. The V and J genes are TRBV2 and TRBJ2-6; D is perhaps TRBD1 (6 bases). Germline V gives CDR1 SNHLY, CDR2 FYNNEI. V lost 6 bases and J 0 bases, leaving 15 bases between the germline ends. The CDR3 sequence is 17 residues long. CDR3 sequence: CASRGRQVPSGANVLTF. The CDR3 region has the DNA TGTGCCAGCAGGGGAAGACAGGTCCCCTCTGGGGCCAACGTCCTGACTTTC. Together with reference TRBV2 and TRBJ2-6, the CDR3 gives the full variable domain: EPEVTQTPSHQVTQMGQEVILRCVPISNHLYFYWYRQILGQKVEFLVSFYNNEISEKSEIFDDQFSVERPDGSNFTLKIRSTKLEDSAMYFCASRGRQVPSGANVLTFGAGSRLTVL.

This chain links TRBV29-1 with TRBJ2-6; D may match TRBD1 or TRBD2 (5 bases each). The CDR3 totals 13 residues. Germline V gene data show CDR1 as SQVTM and CDR2 as ANQGSEA. V dropped 5 bases and J dropped 10 bases, with 15 bases sitting between them. The chain's CDR3 is CSVSVRDGNVLTF. DNA for the CDR3: TGCAGCGTTTCCGTTCGGGACGGTAACGTCCTGACTTTC.

V gene TRBV29-1 combines with J gene TRBJ1-2; D unclear. The CDR3 has 11 residues. The V end was cut by 4 bases, the J end by 6 bases, with 9 bases between. Germline V lookup: CDR1 SQVTM, CDR2 ANQGSEA. For the CDR3, the DNA is TGCAGCGTTGGGTTTCTGGATGGCTACACCTTC. Residues: CSVGFLDGYTF.

V is TRBV29-1 and J is TRBJ2-7; D gene uncertain. This CDR3 region has 14 residues. Trimming pared 5 bases from V and 11 bases from J, leaving 25 bases between. Per the germline V gene, CDR1 is SQVTM and CDR2 is ANQGSEA. The CDR3 sequence is CSVLMSSNLNQEYF. The CDR3 coding sequence is TGCAGCGTTTTAATGTCCTCAAACTTGAATCAGGAGTACTTC.

The chain carries TRBV13 and TRBJ2-1, with TRBD1 matching over 11 bases. The CDR3 length is 15 residues. V was clipped by 1 base and J by 9 bases; unmatched bases: 5. Looked up from germline, CDR1 is PRHDT and CDR2 is FYEKMQ (reference sequence). CDR3 sequence: CASSLEGTGGIEQFF. The CDR3 DNA reads TGTGCCAGCAGCTTAGAGGGGACAGGGGGAATTGAGCAGTTCTTC.

This sequence joins TRBV25-1 and TRBJ1-2; D ambiguous. Looked up from germline, CDR1 is MGHDK and CDR2 is SYGVNS. CDR3 length: 12 amino acids. Trimming took 4 bases from V and 3 from J, leaving 6 bases between them. CDR3 bases: TGTGCCAGCAGTGTAACAGACTATGGCTACACCTTC. This codes for CASSVTDYGYTF.

The chain recombines TRBV11-1 with TRBJ2-1, with 9 positions matching TRBD2. The CDR3 contains 17 residues. Germline loops: CDR1 SGHAT, CDR2 FQDESV (reference sequence). J lost 10 bases, V lost 2 bases, and 15 bases had no gene match. This chain's CDR3 is CASSLLRPREGMGEQFF. CDR3 coding DNA: TGTGCCAGCAGCTTACTACGTCCGCGGGAGGGGATGGGGGAGCAGTTCTTC.

V and J are TRBV18 and TRBJ1-1; D is unresolved. V gave up 1 base and J gave up 0 bases, with 3 bases separating them. This CDR3 has 13 residues. Germline V gives CDR1 KGHSH, CDR2 LQKENI. CDR3 residues: CASSPLMNTEAFF. CDR3 coding DNA: TGTGCCAGCTCACCACTGATGAACACTGAAGCTTTCTTT.

The rearrangement joins TRBV12-5 to TRBJ1-3; TRBD1 might be the D (5 bases). From germline, CDR1 is LGHNT and CDR2 FRNRAP. Trimming took 1 base from V and 4 from J, leaving 5 bases between them. The CDR3 runs 13 residues. The CDR3 nucleotides read TGTGCTAGTGGTTTGGGGACAGGAAACACCATATATTTT. Residues: CASGLGTGNTIYF.

The rearrangement links TRBV5-1 to TRBJ2-1; tentative D call: TRBD2 (6 bases). The V and J ends lost 3 bases and 9 bases respectively, with 16 bases between them. The CDR3 runs 14 residues. Germline V gives CDR1 SGHRS, CDR2 YFSETQ. In nucleotides, the CDR3 is TGCGCCAGCAGCTCATCGACTAGTCATACTGAGCAGTTCTTC. This encodes CASSSSTSHTEQFF.

The CDR3 here is CATRTSSGRAPAGELFF. Written as DNA, the CDR3 is TGCGCCACCAGGACGTCTAGCGGGAGGGCCCCCGCCGGGGAGCTGTTTTTT. V usage is TRBV5-1 and J usage is TRBJ2-2, with 12 bases identical to TRBD2. Germline V gene sequence: CDR1 SGHRS, CDR2 YFSETQ. The CDR3 loop spans 17 amino acids. After removal of 9 bases from V and 6 bases from J, the junction contained 15 bases not matched to a gene.

This chain connects TRBV7-9 to TRBJ2-3; 9 bases agree with TRBD1. This CDR3 has 14 amino acids. The germline V gene encodes CDR1 SEHNR and CDR2 FQNEAQ (reference sequence). The V segment lost 5 bases and the J segment 7 bases; nucleotides outside the gene matches: 7. This chain's CDR3 is CASSRTGDRNTQYF. For the CDR3, the DNA is TGTGCCAGCAGCCGGACAGGGGACAGGAATACGCAGTATTTT.

There are a few counts of this clone. The CDR3 loop reads CASSIGTQRDTDTQYF. The DNA of the CDR3 is TGTGCCAGCAGCATTGGGACACAACGAGACACAGATACGCAGTATTTT. V usage is TRBV5-4 and J usage is TRBJ2-3; possible D gene TRBD1, 6 bases. The CDR3 spans 16 residues. Trimming cost V 4 bases and J 2 bases, with 17 bases left between them. Per germline, CDR1 SGHNT and CDR2 YYREEE (reference sequence).

This chain uses TRBV7-2 with TRBJ2-3; 10 bases agree with TRBD2. CDR1 and CDR2 from the germline V gene are SGHTA and FQGNSA. J was trimmed by 2 bases and V by 6 bases; bases with no gene match: 5. CDR3 size: 15 residues. The CDR3: CASRRAGGSTDTQYF. The CDR3 nucleotides are TGTGCCAGCAGGCGAGCGGGGGGGTCCACAGATACGCAGTATTTT.

This clone has just one count. The chain uses TRBV29-1 and TRBJ1-1, with TRBD1 matching 9 bases. Trimming removed 5 bases from V and 2 bases from J; junction bases left unmatched: 9. The length of the CDR3 is 15 residues. Germline V lookup: CDR1 SQVTM, CDR2 ANQGSEA. CDR3 sequence (DNA): TGCAGCGTTTCTGGACAGGGGATTGGAAACACTGAAGCTTTCTTT. Protein: CSVSGQGIGNTEAFF.

The chain uses TRBV19 and TRBJ2-5; TRBD1 matches at 7 bases. V shed 6 bases, J shed 5 bases, and the junction held 3 bases outside the gene matches. Per germline, CDR1 LNHDA and CDR2 SQIVND (reference sequence). CDR3 length equals 12 residues. In nucleotides, the CDR3 is TGTGCCAGTAGCACAGGGGCTGAGACCCAGTACTTC. Its translation is CASSTGAETQYF.